One and the same sample provided the 18 T cell receptor beta chains below, sequenced in a study of T cells in Graves' hyperthyroidism and ophthalmopathy. The investigators amplified TCR beta CDR3 regions from RNA transcripts. Using the HTBI primer set, a first-round RT-PCR was run on the TCR CDR3. MiXCR, run by TCRdb on the multiplex PCR reads, gives a single entry per CDR3 protein. Among 350,000 or so distinct CDR3 sequences listed, over 15% were seen once. The sequencing input was blood. The source of these receptors is a woman in her 40s with Graves' ophthalmopathy.

This clonotype occurred many times. CDR3 amino acids: CASSLTGGANVLTF. The CDR3 region has the DNA TGTGCCAGCAGCTTAACAGGTGGGGCCAACGTCCTGACTTTC. The V gene is TRBV11-2, the J gene TRBJ2-6; the D gene is possibly TRBD1 (5 bases). Trimming removed 2 bases from V and 3 bases from J, with 5 bases in between. The CDR3 loop spans 14 amino acids. CDR1 and CDR2 from the germline V gene are SGHAT and FQNNGV.

This clonotype occurred many times. The CDR3: CASSRPPHSGITNEQYF. The CDR3 DNA reads as TGTGCCAGTAGTAGACCCCCTCATAGCGGGATCACCAACGAGCAGTACTTC. V usage is TRBV19 and J usage is TRBJ2-7; 8 bases map to TRBD2. There are 17 residues in the CDR3. Germline loops: CDR1 LNHDA, CDR2 SQIVND (reference sequence). J was trimmed by 5 bases and V by 4 bases; bases with no gene match: 16.

On this clonotype: Being one base from a much bigger clone, this may be a read error. This chain connects TRBV6-2 or TRBV6-3 to TRBJ2-7; TRBD2 might be the D (6 bases). The CDR3 loop spans 15 amino acids. V shed 4 bases and J shed 0 bases, with 13 bases lying between them. Germline V gene sequence: CDR1 MNHEY, CDR2 SVGEGT. The CDR3 is CASSSHGLTSYEQYF. In DNA form, the CDR3 reads TGTGCCAGCAGTTCCCACGGACTAACCTCCTACGAGCAGTACTTC.

This clonotype was counted ten times or more. The chain is built from TRBV11-3 and TRBJ1-5, with unresolved D. This CDR3 is built from 12 residues. Trimming took 7 bases from V and 11 from J, leaving 15 bases between them. Germline loops: CDR1 SGHNT, CDR2 YENEEA. The CDR3 here is CASTQEFATQHF. CDR3 sequence (DNA): TGTGCCAGCACCCAAGAATTCGCGACCCAGCATTTT.

This clonotype was detected many times. The chain links TRBV14 to TRBJ2-2; the match to TRBD2 covers 12 bases. V was pared by 0 bases and J by 6 bases, with 11 bases of the junction left unmatched. Germline V gene data show CDR1 as SGHDN and CDR2 as FVKESK. The CDR3 extends over 19 amino acids. The chain's CDR3 is CASSQELIWTSGIAGELFF. The CDR3 DNA sequence: TGTGCCAGCAGCCAAGAGTTAATCTGGACTAGCGGGATAGCCGGGGAGCTGTTTTTT.

The table lists this clonotype with many counts. The chain recombines TRBV6-1 with TRBJ1-1; no reliable D call. With 6 bases removed from V and 1 base from J, the gap between germline ends came to 12 bases. Germline-derived CDR1 and CDR2 are MNHNS and SASEGT. The CDR3 is made up of 14 amino acids. The CDR3 region has the DNA TGTGCCAGCAGCCCGGACCCTGGGAACACTGAAGCTTTCTTT. Translation: CASSPDPGNTEAFF.

The sample holds many counts of this clonotype. The chain is built from TRBV11-2 and TRBJ2-7; D is unclear. The V gene lost 1 base and the J gene lost 4 bases, with 14 bases spanning the gap. The length of the CDR3 is 15 residues. CDR1 and CDR2 (germline): SGHAT, FQNNGV. CDR3 sequence reads: CASSLAGPAKYEQYF. As DNA, the CDR3 is TGTGCCAGCAGCTTAGCTGGGCCAGCTAAGTACGAGCAGTACTTC.

The sample holds many counts of this clonotype. The rearrangement links TRBV6-2 or TRBV6-3 to TRBJ2-5; D may match TRBD1 or TRBD2 (5 bases each). Trimming took 6 bases from V and 3 from J, leaving 17 bases between them. Germline CDR1 MNHEY, CDR2 SVGEGT. This CDR3 comprises 15 residues. The CDR3 protein is CASRSAGGQKETQYF. CDR3 coding DNA: TGTGCCAGCAGATCGGCAGGAGGACAAAAAGAGACCCAGTACTTC.

This clonotype came up many times. The chain uses TRBV2 and TRBJ2-2; D may match TRBD1 or TRBD2 (5 bases each). The germline V and J ends were trimmed by 6 bases and 6 bases, with 20 bases remaining between them. CDR1 and CDR2 (germline): SNHLY, FYNNEI. This CDR3 contains 16 residues. In DNA, the CDR3 is TGTGCCAGCAGCGAGCGATGGGGGAGTTCTGCCGGGGAGCTGTTTTTT. This translates into CASSERWGSSAGELFF.

With regard to this clonotype: A much larger clone differs by one base, so this may be a read error. This sequence joins TRBV15 and TRBJ2-7; D is perhaps TRBD2 (5 bases). Trimming stripped 8 bases from V and 4 bases from J, with 15 bases between. Germline assignment: CDR1 LNHNV and CDR2 YYDKDF (reference sequence). The CDR3 has 13 amino acids. This chain's CDR3 is CATAWGATYEQYF. CDR3 sequence (DNA): TGTGCCACCGCCTGGGGAGCGACTTACGAGCAGTACTTC. Filled out from reference TRBV15 and TRBJ2-7, the complete variable domain reads DAMVIQNPRYQVTQFGKPVTLSCSQTLNHNVMYWYQQKSSQAPKLLFHYYDKDFNNEADTPDNFQSRRPNTSFCFLDIRSPGLGDTAMYLCATAWGATYEQYFGPGTRLTVT.

This clonotype was observed many times. The germline gene is not matched at one end of the junction; a read error may be the cause. This chain uses TRBV7-7 with TRBJ2-2, with 12 bases that match TRBD2. The CDR3 totals 17 residues. Germline values: CDR1 SSHAT, CDR2 FNYEAQ (reference sequence). CDR3 coding DNA: TGTGCTAGCAGCTTAAGTGCGCTAGCGGGAGGGACCGGGGAGCTGTTTTTT. This gives the protein CASSLSALAGGTGELFF.

The chain recombines TRBV4-2 with TRBJ2-5; 12 bases are a match to TRBD2. V was clipped by 0 bases and J by 5 bases; unmatched bases: 10. The CDR3 covers 18 residues. Germline CDR1 and CDR2: LGHNA and YNFKEQ. CDR3 protein: CASSQEASGGAHFETQYF. CDR3 sequence (DNA): TGTGCCAGCAGCCAAGAGGCTAGCGGGGGGGCCCACTTTGAGACCCAGTACTTC.

This clonotype was found many times. The V gene is TRBV12-3 or TRBV12-4, the J gene TRBJ1-2; D gene unclear. This CDR3 is built from 13 residues. The ends were cut back, 6 bases at V and 5 bases at J, with 13 bases in the middle. CDR3 in amino acids: CASSYTKGYGYTF. DNA of the CDR3: TGTGCCAGCAGCTACACGAAGGGTTATGGCTACACCTTC.

This clonotype was found many times. The chain carries TRBV5-6 and TRBJ2-7; 7 bases are a match to TRBD2. Trimming removed 1 base from V and 6 bases from J; junction bases left unmatched: 10. Germline loops: CDR1 SGHDT, CDR2 YYEEEE. The CDR3 contains 15 residues. CDR3 sequence (DNA): TGTGCCAGCAGCTTGATTGGCGGGAGTGCGAGCGAGCAGTACTTC. Its translation is CASSLIGGSASEQYF.

This clonotype was picked up many times. The chain links TRBV19 to TRBJ2-7, with TRBD1 matching 7 bases. The CDR3 sequence is 14 residues long. The junction had 5 bases not matched to a gene; V was cut back by 6 bases and J by 0 bases. CDR1 LNHDA and CDR2 SQIVND come from the germline V gene (reference sequence). CDR3 coding DNA: TGTGCCAGTAGGACGACAGGGAGCTCCTACGAGCAGTACTTC. Translation: CASRTTGSSYEQYF.

In this sample, this clonotype turned up many times. This chain uses TRBV28 with TRBJ1-1; no reliable D call. V lost 0 bases and J 0 bases, leaving 11 bases between the germline ends. The germline V gene encodes CDR1 MDHEN and CDR2 SYDVKM. The CDR3 loop spans 16 amino acids. The DNA of the CDR3 is TGTGCCAGCAGTTTATGGTCTGTAGGGATGAACACTGAAGCTTTCTTT. Amino acid sequence: CASSLWSVGMNTEAFF.

This clonotype was observed many times. This chain connects TRBV30 to TRBJ1-1; TRBD1 might be the D (6 bases). This CDR3 is built from 11 residues. Germline values: CDR1 GTSNPN, CDR2 SVGIG (reference sequence). V was pared by 6 bases and J by 5 bases, with 10 bases between. CDR3 DNA sequence: TGTGCCTGCAGGGGCGGGACTGAAGCTTTCTTT. Amino acid sequence: CACRGGTEAFF. Complete variable domain (other parts from reference TRBV30 and TRBJ1-1): SQTIHQWPATLVQPVGSPLSLECTVEGTSNPNLYWYRQAAGRGLQLLFYSVGIGQISSEVPQNLSASRPQDRQFILSSKKLLLSDSGFYLCACRGGTEAFFGQGTRLTVV.

This chain uses TRBV18 with TRBJ1-2; D is ambiguous. The CDR3 length is 13 residues. CDR1 and CDR2 (germline): KGHSH, LQKENI. Trimming removed 1 base from V and 8 bases from J, with 11 bases in between. CDR3 DNA: TGTGCCAGCTCACCACAGCCGTCGGAAGGCTACACCTTC. Encoded protein: CASSPQPSEGYTF.